Listed here are 26 T cell receptor beta chains from one sample, sequenced in a study of cytomegalovirus exposure and HLA in healthy donors. Clones were read by immunoSEQ multiplex PCR, and TCRdb kept only the in-frame ones, dropping some. The sample includes 220,000 or so clones, approximately 88% of them seen just once. The source material was PBMCs. These receptors were collected from a woman aged 30 to 39 in good health and CMV-seropositive.

V usage is TRBV4-1 and J usage is TRBJ1-1; TRBD1 might be the D (5 bases). The germline V and J ends were trimmed by 1 base and 7 bases, with 10 bases remaining between them. CDR1 and CDR2 from the germline V gene are MGHRA and YSYEKL. This CDR3 contains 13 residues. The CDR3 is CASSQARGYEAFF. The CDR3 DNA is TGCGCCAGCAGCCAAGCTAGGGGATATGAAGCTTTCTTT.

The chain has TRBV27 and TRBJ1-1; no clear D. Per the germline V gene, CDR1 is MNHEY and CDR2 is SMNVEV (reference sequence). V lost 9 bases to trimming and J lost 4 bases, with 15 bases between them. This CDR3 has 13 amino acids. This CDR3 is CASALGSGTEAFF. The CDR3 DNA reads TGTGCCAGTGCTCTAGGGTCGGGCACTGAAGCTTTCTTT.

V gene TRBV7-6 combines with J gene TRBJ1-2, with TRBD1 identical over 7 bases. There are 15 residues in the CDR3. Germline assignment: CDR1 SGHVS and CDR2 FNYEAQ. Germline trimming cut 5 bases from V and 7 bases from J; bases unmatched to any gene: 13. The CDR3: CASSPTGTEAFGYTF. In DNA form, the CDR3 reads TGTGCCAGCAGCCCAACCGGGACAGAGGCTTTTGGCTACACCTTC.

This chain links TRBV19 with TRBJ2-1, with TRBD2 matching over 12 bases. The germline CDR1 and CDR2 sequences are LNHDA and SQIVND (reference sequence). Germline trimming cut 5 bases from V and 7 bases from J; bases unmatched to any gene: 6. This CDR3 region has 15 residues. CDR3 DNA sequence: TGTGCCAGTAGTTCTAGCGGGAGGGCCAGAAATGAGCAGTTCTTC. Protein product: CASSSSGRARNEQFF. The variable domain in full, with the rest retrieved from reference TRBV19 and TRBJ2-1, is DGGITQSPKYLFRKEGQNVTLSCEQNLNHDAMYWYRQDPGQGLRLIYYSQIVNDFQKGDIAEGYSVSREKKESFPLTVTSAQKNPTAFYLCASSSSGRARNEQFFGPGTRLTVL.

The V call is TRBV4-2, the J call TRBJ1-3; TRBD1 matches 7 bases. CDR1 and CDR2 from the germline V gene are LGHNA and YNFKEQ. The CDR3 contains 16 residues. V lost 4 bases and J lost 0; bases outside the gene matches: 6. CDR3 nucleotide sequence: TGTGCCAGCAGCCGCCCTCAGGGGGTCTCTGGAAACACCATATATTTT. This sequence encodes CASSRPQGVSGNTIYF.

The chain uses TRBV10-1 and TRBJ2-7; D is perhaps TRBD1 (6 bases). The V gene's germline CDR1 is WNHNN and CDR2 SYGVQD (reference sequence). The V gene lost 4 bases and the J gene lost 6 bases, with 16 bases spanning the gap. The CDR3 is 14 residues long. Written as DNA, the CDR3 is TGCGCCAGCAGTGCAACAGGGCCCTTGGGCGAGCAGTACTTC. Translating it yields CASSATGPLGEQYF.

The chain carries TRBV6-5 and TRBJ1-2; tentative D call: TRBD1 (5 bases). Germline V gene lookup returns CDR1 MNHEY and CDR2 SVGAGI. V was clipped by 4 bases and J by 6 bases, with 18 bases between them. The CDR3 is 15 residues long. This CDR3 is CASSSPGRGWNGYTF. The DNA for the CDR3 is TGTGCCAGCAGTTCCCCGGGGCGGGGTTGGAATGGCTACACCTTC.

This rearrangement joins TRBV11-2 to TRBJ2-2; TRBD2 matches at 12 bases. CDR1 SGHAT and CDR2 FQNNGV come from the germline V gene. This CDR3 is built from 13 residues. Here the CDR3 DNA reads TGTGCTGGGACTAGCGGGCCCACCGGGGAGCTGTTTTTT. Its protein is CAGTSGPTGELFF.

This clone has only one observation. The CDR3, as DNA: TGTGCCAGCAGCGTGGTAGATGAGCAGTTCTTC. It encodes CASSVVDEQFF. The chain has TRBV9 and TRBJ2-1, with unresolved D. The CDR3 consists of 11 residues. The germline V gene encodes CDR1 SGDLS and CDR2 YYNGEE. Trimming cost V 2 bases and J 8 bases, with 5 bases left between them.

J is TRBJ1-5 and V is TRBV4-2; no firm D call. The germline V gene has CDR1 LGHNA and CDR2 YNFKEQ. Trimming took off 0 bases at V and 0 bases at J, with 12 bases between the two ends. The CDR3 has 17 amino acids. CDR3 in amino acids: CASSQDLTVYSNQPQHF. The DNA for the CDR3 is TGTGCCAGCAGCCAAGATCTTACGGTTTATAGCAATCAGCCCCAGCATTTT.

The count of this clone is one. The J gene is TRBJ1-2, the V gene TRBV30; D ambiguous. V lost 4 bases and J lost 4, with 10 bases in between. Germline V gene sequence: CDR1 GTSNPN, CDR2 SVGIG (reference sequence). This CDR3 is built from 12 residues. Here the CDR3 DNA reads TGTGCCTGGACGGCAGGCGGCTATGGCTACACCTTC. Its protein product is CAWTAGGYGYTF.

The V and J genes are TRBV5-1 and TRBJ2-1; D not resolved. The CDR3 length is 14 residues. Germline V gives CDR1 SGHRS, CDR2 YFSETQ. V dropped 0 bases and J dropped 4 bases, with 8 bases sitting between them. The CDR3 DNA reads TGCGCCAGCAGCTTGGTTGGGGTGTACAATGAGCAGTTCTTC. Its protein is CASSLVGVYNEQFF.

This sequence joins TRBV19 and TRBJ1-2, with 7 bases that match TRBD1. The CDR3 spans 13 residues. The junction had 8 bases not matched to a gene; V was cut back by 5 bases and J by 8 bases. The germline V gene has CDR1 LNHDA and CDR2 SQIVND (reference sequence). CDR3 sequence reads: CASSPQDRRGYTF. The CDR3 nucleotides read TGTGCCAGTAGTCCCCAGGACAGGAGGGGCTACACCTTC.

The rearrangement joins TRBV30 to TRBJ2-1, with 7 bases that match TRBD2. This CDR3 region has 19 residues. Germline V gives CDR1 GTSNPN, CDR2 SVGIG (reference sequence). V lost 5 bases to trimming and J lost 1 base; unmatched junction nucleotides: 20. In DNA form, the CDR3 reads TGTGCCTGGGACGGATTCTACGGGGGGAATTCCGTTTCCTACAATGAGCAGTTCTTC. The encoded protein is CAWDGFYGGNSVSYNEQFF.

The chain links TRBV9 to TRBJ1-2; TRBD1 matches 7 bases. V lost 4 bases, J lost 2 bases, and 8 bases stayed unmatched. The CDR3 is made up of 15 amino acids. CDR1 and CDR2 (germline): SGDLS, YYNGEE. CDR3: CASSPPTGMNYGYTF. In DNA, the CDR3 is TGTGCCAGCAGCCCACCGACAGGGATGAACTATGGCTACACCTTC.

The J gene is TRBJ2-7, the V gene TRBV30; 8 nucleotides match TRBD2. The CDR3 has 14 residues. In germline, CDR1 is GTSNPN, CDR2 SVGIG (reference sequence). The ends lost 2 bases at V and 5 bases at J; junction bases unmatched: 8. The CDR3 region has the DNA TGTGCCTGGAGTTTGGTTAGCGGGGCCAACGAGCAGTACTTC. It encodes CAWSLVSGANEQYF.

This chain connects TRBV2 to TRBJ1-4, with D perhaps TRBD1 (5 bases). CDR3 length equals 16 residues. Deletions cut 8 bases from V and 8 bases from J, with 24 bases between. Per the germline V gene, CDR1 is SNHLY and CDR2 is FYNNEI. The CDR3 reads CASYPGLGTLEEKLFF. DNA for the CDR3: TGTGCCAGCTACCCCGGACTCGGGACTCTCGAGGAAAAACTGTTTTTT.

As to this clone: One end of the junction varies from germline; a read error may be responsible. This chain uses TRBV7-2 with TRBJ2-7; 10 positions agree with TRBD2. The CDR3 loop spans 15 amino acids. Germline lookup yields CDR1 SGHTA and CDR2 FQGNSA. CDR3 DNA: TGTGCCAGCACCTTAACTGGGACTAGCGTTTACGAGCAGTACTTC. Translated, it gives CASTLTGTSVYEQYF.

The CDR3 here is CSVPGRGAFF. DNA of the CDR3: TGCAGCGTTCCGGGGAGGGGTGCTTTCTTT. This chain joins TRBV29-1 and TRBJ1-1; D may be TRBD1 (5 bases). CDR1 is SQVTM, CDR2 ANQGSEA, per germline. V was trimmed by 5 bases and J by 11 bases, leaving 12 bases between them. There are 10 residues in the CDR3.

This chain connects TRBV6-5 to TRBJ2-1; D is unclear. The CDR3 loop spans 12 amino acids. CDR1 is MNHEY and CDR2 is SVGAGI in the germline V gene. Trimming stripped 7 bases from V and 3 bases from J, with 7 bases between. The CDR3 sequence: CASTSNYNEQFF. The DNA of the CDR3 is TGTGCCAGCACCAGCAACTACAATGAGCAGTTCTTC.

The chain has TRBV27 and TRBJ2-2, with D possibly TRBD1 on 5 matching bases. V gave up 3 bases and J gave up 9 bases, with 8 bases separating them. This CDR3 region has 12 residues. The V gene's germline CDR1 is MNHEY and CDR2 SMNVEV (reference sequence). The CDR3: CASSFSGWELFF. The CDR3 region has the DNA TGTGCCAGCAGTTTTTCAGGGTGGGAGCTGTTTTTT.

The chain uses TRBV9 and TRBJ1-1; 7 bases fit TRBD1. Germline V lookup: CDR1 SGDLS, CDR2 YYNGEE. The CDR3 sequence is 14 residues long. The ends lost 4 bases at V and 4 bases at J; junction bases unmatched: 7. The CDR3 is CASSRTGVGTEAFF. The CDR3 nucleotides read TGTGCCAGCAGCCGAACAGGGGTGGGCACTGAAGCTTTCTTT.

The rearrangement uses TRBV7-8 and TRBJ2-7, with unresolved D. CDR1 SGHVS and CDR2 FQNEAQ come from the germline V gene. V lost 2 bases to trimming and J lost 5 bases, with 13 bases between them. This CDR3 contains 14 residues. The CDR3 spells CASSLRTNDHEQYF. CDR3 DNA sequence: TGTGCCAGCAGCTTAAGGACCAACGACCACGAGCAGTACTTC. Complete variable domain (other parts from reference TRBV7-8 and TRBJ2-7): GAGVSQSPRYKVAKRGQDVALRCDPISGHVSLFWYQQALGQGPEFLTYFQNEAQLDKSGLPSDRFFAERPEGSVSTLKIQRTQQEDSAVYLCASSLRTNDHEQYFGPGTRLTVT.

The V and J genes are TRBV27 and TRBJ1-3, with a weak D call TRBD1 (6 bases). V was trimmed by 3 bases and J by 2 bases, leaving 8 bases between them. The CDR3 covers 14 residues. Germline V gene data show CDR1 as MNHEY and CDR2 as SMNVEV (reference sequence). The CDR3 region is CASSFGGPGNTIYF. In DNA form, the CDR3 reads TGTGCCAGCAGTTTTGGGGGGCCTGGAAACACCATATATTTT.

The chain carries TRBV4-1 and TRBJ2-3; a possible D gene is TRBD2 (6 bases). V was trimmed by 2 bases and J by 2 bases, leaving 14 bases between them. Germline V lookup: CDR1 MGHRA, CDR2 YSYEKL. This CDR3 contains 16 residues. The CDR3 region has the DNA TGCGCCAGCAGCCAACCAGAAGTAGCGGCCACAGATACGCAGTATTTT. This encodes CASSQPEVAATDTQYF.

This clone came up once. J is TRBJ1-2 and V is TRBV28, with D possibly matching TRBD1 (6 bases). This CDR3 contains 11 residues. V was trimmed by 11 bases and J by 7 bases, leaving 14 bases between them. Germline V CDR1 and CDR2: MDHEN, SYDVKM. The CDR3 here is CAQRGMCGYTF. CDR3 DNA: TGTGCCCAGAGGGGGATGTGTGGCTACACCTTC.